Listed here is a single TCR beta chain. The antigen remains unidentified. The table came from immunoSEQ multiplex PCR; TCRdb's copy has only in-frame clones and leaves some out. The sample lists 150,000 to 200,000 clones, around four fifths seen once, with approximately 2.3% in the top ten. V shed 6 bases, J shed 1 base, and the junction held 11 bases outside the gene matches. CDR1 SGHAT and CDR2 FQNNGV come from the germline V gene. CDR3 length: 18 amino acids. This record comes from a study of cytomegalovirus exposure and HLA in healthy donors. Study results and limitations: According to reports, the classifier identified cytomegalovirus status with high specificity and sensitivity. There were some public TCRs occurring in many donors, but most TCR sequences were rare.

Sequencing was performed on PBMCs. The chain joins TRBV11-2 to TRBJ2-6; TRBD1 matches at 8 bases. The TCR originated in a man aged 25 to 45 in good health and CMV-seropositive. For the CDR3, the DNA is TGTGCCAGCAGGGTGTGGACAGGGCAGGTGTCTGGGGCCAACGTCCTGACTTTC. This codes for CASRVWTGQVSGANVLTF.